This T cell receptor (beta chain) is drawn from a study of blood T cell repertoires in COVID-19. As for the study in general: From T cells, B-cell-depleted T cells, or PBMCs came the material, which was cDNA or gDNA.

This clone was found once. Produced via immunoSEQ multiplex PCR; TCRdb's table is partial and in-frame only. The table lists roughly 160,000 clones, 65% to 85% of them singletons. The cohort comprised adults aged roughly 18 to 95 years residing in 24 US areas. J gave up 8 bases and V 3 bases, and 1 base lay outside the gene matches. Germline V gene sequence: CDR1 KGHSH, CDR2 LQKENI. This CDR3 is 14 amino acids long. The rearrangement uses TRBV18 and TRBJ1-6; the match to TRBD1 covers 10 bases. What was sequenced was PBMCs or T cells enriched from blood (not recorded which). The source is a woman aged 40 to 50 with acute COVID-19. This chain's CDR3 is CASSPGTGDSPLHF. CDR3 nucleotide sequence: TGTGCCAGCTCACCCGGGACAGGGGATTCACCCCTCCACTTT.